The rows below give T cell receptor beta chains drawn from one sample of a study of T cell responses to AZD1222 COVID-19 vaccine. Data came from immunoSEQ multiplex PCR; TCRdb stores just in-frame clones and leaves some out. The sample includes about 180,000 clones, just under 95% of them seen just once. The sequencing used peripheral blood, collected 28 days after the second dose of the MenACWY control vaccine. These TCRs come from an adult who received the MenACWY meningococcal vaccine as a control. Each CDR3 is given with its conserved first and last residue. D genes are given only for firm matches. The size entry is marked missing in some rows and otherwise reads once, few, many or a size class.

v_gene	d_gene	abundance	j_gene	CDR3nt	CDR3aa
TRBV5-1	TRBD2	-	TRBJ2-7	TGCGCCAGCAGCTCGACTAGCAGCTCCTACGAGCAGTACTTC	CASSSTSSSYEQYF
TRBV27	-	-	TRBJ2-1	TGTGCCAGCAGTTTTCAATTCAGGGGTTCCAATGAGCAGTTCTTC	CASSFQFRGSNEQFF
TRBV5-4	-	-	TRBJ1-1	TGTGCCAGCAGCTCGGACTTGAACACTGAAGCTTTCTTT	CASSSDLNTEAFF
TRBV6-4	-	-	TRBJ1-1	TGTGCCAGCAGAAGTCACCTGAACACTGAAGCTTTCTTT	CASRSHLNTEAFF
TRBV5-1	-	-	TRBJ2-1	TGCGCCAGCAGCTTGGGGGTGACCCTGGCGGGGCAGTTCTTC	CASSLGVTLAGQFF
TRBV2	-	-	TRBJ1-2	TGTGCCAGCAGTGAATCCGGCCCCTATGGCTACACCTTC	CASSESGPYGYTF
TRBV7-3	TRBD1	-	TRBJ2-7	TGTGCCAGCAGCCGAACAGGGGACCCCACGGGAGAGCAGTACTTC	CASSRTGDPTGEQYF
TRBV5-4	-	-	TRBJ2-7	TGTGCCAGCAGCTTGGCTGGCAGACAATCCTACGAGCAGTACTTC	CASSLAGRQSYEQYF
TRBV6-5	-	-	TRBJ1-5	TGTGCCAGCAGGTTGGGCCAGGGGAGCAATCAGCCCCAGCATTTT	CASRLGQGSNQPQHF
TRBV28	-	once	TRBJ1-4	TGTGCCGCGGGGGGAACTAATGAAAAACTGTTTTTT	CAAGGTNEKLFF
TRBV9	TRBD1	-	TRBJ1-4	TGTGCCAGCAGCGAATCGCCGACAGGGGCAGGTGAAAAACTGTTTTTT	CASSESPTGAGEKLFF
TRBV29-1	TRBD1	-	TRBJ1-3	TGCAGCGTTAATTCTAACCGGGACAGCTCTGGAAACACCATATATTTT	CSVNSNRDSSGNTIYF
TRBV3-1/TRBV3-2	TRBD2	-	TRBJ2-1	TGTGCCAGCACTAGCGGGGGTTACAATGAGCAGTTCTTC	CASTSGGYNEQFF
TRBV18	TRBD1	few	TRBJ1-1	TGTGCCAGCTCACCGGGGAGACAGGGGAACACTGAAGCTTTCTTT	CASSPGRQGNTEAFF
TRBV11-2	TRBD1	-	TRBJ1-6	TGTGCCAGCAGCAAAGACAGGGGATCCTATAATTCACCCCTCCACTTT	CASSKDRGSYNSPLHF
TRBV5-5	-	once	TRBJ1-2	TGTGCCAGCAGCCTACCCCCCCAGGGAGGGTATGGCTACACCTTC	CASSLPPQGGYGYTF
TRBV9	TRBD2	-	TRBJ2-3	TGTGCCAGCAGCGCCGGGGGGACCACAGATACGCAGTATTTT	CASSAGGTTDTQYF
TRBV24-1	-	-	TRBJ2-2	TGTGCCACCAGTGACTCCGGACTTACCGGGGAGCTGTTTTTT	CATSDSGLTGELFF
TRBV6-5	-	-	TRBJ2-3	TGTGCCAGCAGTTACTCGAGGGGGGGAGGGGTGGATACGCAGTATTTT	CASSYSRGGGVDTQYF
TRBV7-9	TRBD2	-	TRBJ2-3	TGTGCCAGCAGCTTAGGACTAGCGGGAAACACAGATACGCAGTATTTT	CASSLGLAGNTDTQYF
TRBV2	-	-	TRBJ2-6	TGTGCCAGCAGTGACAGCTCTGGGGCCAACGTCCTGACTTTC	CASSDSSGANVLTF
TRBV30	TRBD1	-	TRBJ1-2	TGTGCCTGGAGTGTGAGGACAGGGGGACCCGCCACTGGCTACACCTTC	CAWSVRTGGPATGYTF
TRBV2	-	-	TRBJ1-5	TGTGCCAGCAGTGAATACGCCGCAGGGGAACAGCCCCAGCATTTT	CASSEYAAGEQPQHF
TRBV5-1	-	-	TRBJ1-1	TGCGCCAGCAGCTTGGCCGGACAGACCTTTACTGAAGCTTTCTTT	CASSLAGQTFTEAFF
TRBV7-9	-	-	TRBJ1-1	TGTGCCAGCAGCTTAGCGGCGACAGTGGTTGAAGCTTTCTTT	CASSLAATVVEAFF
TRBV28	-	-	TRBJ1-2	TGTGCCAGCAGGCCGGAGGTCTACTATGGCTACACCTTC	CASRPEVYYGYTF
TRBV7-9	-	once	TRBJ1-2	TGTGCCAGCAGCTTATCGCGCGGGGAGCGGAATGGCTACACCTTC	CASSLSRGERNGYTF